The source of this T cell receptor beta chain is a study of identifying expanded T cells in peripheral blood. Notes on the study in general: Two-week clone count variance significantly increased as total template count grew. Technical replicates showed around 1.2 changed clones; around two weeks around 15; four weeks 19.

Collection occurred without any documented infections or immune events in donors. Using immunoSEQ multiplex PCR, the repertoire was profiled, and TCRdb retains in-frame clones only, with some absent. The repertoire holds under 110,000 clones, with around nine tenths as singletons. Concerning this clone: Its target is not known.

The CDR3 contains 16 residues. Germline loops: CDR1 SGHVS, CDR2 FNYEAQ. J was trimmed by 9 bases and V by 1 base; bases with no gene match: 7. Specimen: blood. The clonotype originates from a person between 18 and 70 years old in good health. This chain uses TRBV7-6 with TRBJ2-1; 12 positions match TRBD2. This CDR3 reads CASSLGTSGDWGEQFF. The CDR3 nucleotides read TGTGCCAGCAGCTTAGGGACTAGCGGGGATTGGGGTGAGCAGTTCTTC.